Shown below are 29 T cell receptor beta chains from a single sample sequenced in a study of blood T cell repertoires in COVID-19. Using immunoSEQ multiplex PCR, the repertoire was profiled, and TCRdb retains in-frame clones only, with some absent. Among approximately 450,000 clones, roughly nine tenths were seen once, and the ten largest hold 0.9% to 1.2%. The source material was PBMCs or T cells enriched from blood (not recorded which). These receptors were obtained from a man aged 30 to 39 who had recovered from COVID-19.

The V gene is TRBV18, the J gene TRBJ1-1; D gene unclear. V lost 2 bases, J lost 2 bases, and 15 bases lay in between. This CDR3 contains 16 residues. CDR1 KGHSH and CDR2 LQKENI come from the germline V gene. The CDR3 nucleotides read TGTGCCAGCTCACCATATCTCGCGGAAGATAACACTGAAGCTTTCTTT. Its translation: CASSPYLAEDNTEAFF.

The V call is TRBV5-4, the J call TRBJ2-7; 7 nucleotides line up with TRBD2. From germline, CDR1 is SGHNT and CDR2 YYREEE (reference sequence). V lost 0 bases to trimming and J lost 4 bases; unmatched junction nucleotides: 7. CDR3 length: 15 residues. CDR3 sequence: CASSLAGRLPYEQYF. The CDR3 DNA reads as TGTGCCAGCAGCTTGGCCGGGAGGTTACCGTACGAGCAGTACTTC.

This sequence joins TRBV28 and TRBJ2-3; a possible D gene is TRBD1 (6 bases). Germline lookup yields CDR1 MDHEN and CDR2 SYDVKM. The CDR3 consists of 15 residues. Between the trimmed V and J ends, which lost 4 bases and 0 bases, there was a span of 11 bases. The CDR3, as DNA: TGTGCCAGCAGTTCAGGGGCAGCCAGCACAGATACGCAGTATTTT. Translation: CASSSGAASTDTQYF.

The J gene is TRBJ1-1, the V gene TRBV18; possibly TRBD1 for D (6 bases). CDR1 is KGHSH and CDR2 is LQKENI in the germline V gene. The ends were cut back, 5 bases at V and 1 base at J, with 11 bases in the middle. CDR3 length equals 14 residues. This CDR3 is CASSRDTENTEAFF. The CDR3 region has the DNA TGTGCCAGCTCAAGGGACACGGAGAACACTGAAGCTTTCTTT.

The genes are TRBV5-1 and TRBJ2-3; D remains unclear. The CDR3 totals 14 residues. CDR1 and CDR2 from the germline V gene are SGHRS and YFSETQ. V was shortened by 4 bases and J by 5 bases, with 14 bases between the two germline ends. CDR3 nucleotide sequence: TGCGCCAGCAGCCTGGGCCAGGTGATAGATACGCAGTATTTT. The encoded protein is CASSLGQVIDTQYF.

This chain connects TRBV28 to TRBJ2-1, with TRBD1 identical over 9 bases. The CDR3 contains 13 residues. The ends lost 6 bases at V and 4 bases at J; junction bases unmatched: 1. The germline gives CDR1 MDHEN, CDR2 SYDVKM. CDR3 region: CASRTGGYNEQFF. The CDR3 DNA sequence: TGTGCCAGCAGGACAGGGGGGTACAATGAGCAGTTCTTC. Complete variable domain (other parts from reference TRBV28 and TRBJ2-1): DVKVTQSSRYLVKRTGEKVFLECVQDMDHENMFWYRQDPGLGLRLIYFSYDVKMKEKGDIPEGYSVSREKKERFSLILESASTNQTSMYLCASRTGGYNEQFFGPGTRLTVL.

J is TRBJ2-1 and V is TRBV5-1, with 11 nucleotides matching TRBD1. Germline CDR1 SGHRS, CDR2 YFSETQ. Trimming at V came to 0 bases and at J to 7 bases, leaving 3 bases not matched to a gene. CDR3 length: 15 residues. CDR3 in DNA: TGCGCCAGCAGCTTGGAGGGGACAGGGGGGAATGAGCAGTTCTTC. Residues: CASSLEGTGGNEQFF.

The table lists this clone with a few counts. This chain joins TRBV7-9 and TRBJ1-4; 8 bases line up with TRBD1. The CDR3 has 14 residues. CDR1 is SEHNR and CDR2 is FQNEAQ in the germline V gene (reference sequence). The J segment lost 0 bases and the V segment lost 10 bases, leaving 4 bases of the junction unmatched. The CDR3 region is CATSQGATNEKLFF. The CDR3 nucleotides read TGTGCCACCTCACAGGGGGCAACTAATGAAAAACTGTTTTTT. Drawing the rest from reference TRBV7-9 and TRBJ1-4, the complete variable domain is DTGVSQNPRHKITKRGQNVTFRCDPISEHNRLYWYRQTLGQGPEFLTYFQNEAQLEKSRLLSDRFSAERPKGSFSTLEIQRTEQGDSAMYLCATSQGATNEKLFFGSGTQLSVL.

The rearrangement joins TRBV28 to TRBJ2-7; TRBD2 matches 7 bases. Germline CDR1 is MDHEN and CDR2 is SYDVKM. This CDR3 has 13 amino acids. Trimming cost V 8 bases and J 5 bases; bases outside gene matches: 9. The CDR3 is CASCFRGSHEQYF. For the CDR3, the DNA is TGTGCCAGCTGCTTCCGCGGGAGCCACGAGCAGTACTTC.

The chain uses TRBV9 and TRBJ2-3; 8 bases match TRBD2. The J segment lost 1 base and the V segment lost 3 bases, leaving 4 bases of the junction unmatched. The CDR3 has 15 residues. CDR1 SGDLS and CDR2 YYNGEE come from the germline V gene. CDR3 coding DNA: TGTGCCAGCAGCGCGACTAGCGCGGGCACAGATACGCAGTATTTT. The encoded protein is CASSATSAGTDTQYF.

The gene calls are TRBV18 and TRBJ1-5, with TRBD1 as a possible D gene (5 bases). V lost 1 base and J lost 8, with 15 bases in between. The germline V gene encodes CDR1 KGHSH and CDR2 LQKENI. This CDR3 comprises 15 residues. The CDR3 sequence: CASSPRTGGFEPQHF. As DNA, the CDR3 is TGTGCCAGCTCACCACGAACAGGTGGCTTTGAGCCCCAGCATTTT.

The V gene is TRBV6-6, the J gene TRBJ1-6; D gene uncertain. With 0 bases removed from V and 7 bases from J, the gap between germline ends came to 7 bases. The CDR3 length is 14 residues. Germline V gives CDR1 MNHNY, CDR2 SVGAGI (reference sequence). The CDR3 region is CASSYSAENSPLHF. The CDR3 bases are TGTGCCAGCAGTTACTCGGCGGAAAATTCACCCCTCCACTTT.

DNA of the CDR3: TGTGCCAGCAGTCTGGAGGCGGCCAGCTCTGGAAACACCATATATTTT. Amino acids: CASSLEAASSGNTIYF. The rearrangement uses TRBV9 and TRBJ1-3; D remains ambiguous. The CDR3 spans 16 residues. In germline, CDR1 is SGDLS, CDR2 YYNGEE. Trimming took 5 bases from V and 0 from J, leaving 15 bases between them.

In DNA, the CDR3 is TGTGCCAGTAGTAATCGGCGGGTTTCCAGTTACAATGAGCAGTTCTTC. It specifies CASSNRRVSSYNEQFF. The chain is built from TRBV19 and TRBJ2-1, with D possibly matching TRBD2 (5 bases). CDR3 length equals 16 residues. From germline, CDR1 is LNHDA and CDR2 SQIVND (reference sequence). Trimming left V 4 bases short and J 4 bases short, with 17 bases between.

The J gene is TRBJ2-1, the V gene TRBV18; 11 nucleotides match TRBD1. The trim removed 4 bases at V and 8 bases at J, leaving 7 bases unmatched. CDR3 length: 15 residues. Germline CDR1 is KGHSH and CDR2 is LQKENI. The CDR3 DNA sequence: TGTGCCAGCTCACTTTGGACAGGGGGCTCGGATGAGCAGTTCTTC. Its translation: CASSLWTGGSDEQFF. Using reference TRBV18 and TRBJ2-1 for the parts outside the CDR3, the full variable domain is NAGVMQNPRHLVRRRGQEARLRCSPMKGHSHVYWYRQLPEEGLKFMVYLQKENIIDESGMPKERFSAEFPKEGPSILRIQQVVRGDSAAYFCASSLWTGGSDEQFFGPGTRLTVL.

This clone has a single count. This chain joins TRBV6-5 and TRBJ2-5; a possible D gene is TRBD1 (5 bases). V was trimmed by 3 bases and J by 2 bases, leaving 10 bases between them. Germline CDR1 and CDR2: MNHEY and SVGAGI. This CDR3 region has 14 residues. CDR3 in DNA: TGTGCCAGCAGTTATACTCACAGGCAAGAGACCCAGTACTTC. Protein product: CASSYTHRQETQYF.

The chain combines TRBV19 with TRBJ2-6; 12 bases fit TRBD1. The CDR3 covers 18 residues. The germline V gene encodes CDR1 LNHDA and CDR2 SQIVND (reference sequence). With V trimmed by 7 bases and J by 4 bases, 11 bases remained unmatched. In DNA form, the CDR3 reads TGTGCCAGTACGATTCCCGGGACAGGGGGCTCCGGGGCCAACGTCCTGACTTTC. It codes for CASTIPGTGGSGANVLTF.

The rearrangement links TRBV9 to TRBJ1-2, with D perhaps TRBD1 (5 bases). Germline-derived CDR1 and CDR2 are SGDLS and YYNGEE. The CDR3 runs 15 residues. Trimming removed 5 bases at V and 4 bases at J, with 18 bases between. CDR3 in amino acids: CASRDDSKLLYGYTF. CDR3 nucleotides: TGTGCCAGCAGGGATGACAGTAAACTTCTCTATGGCTACACCTTC. The full variable domain, with the rest looked up from reference TRBV9 and TRBJ1-2, is DSGVTQTPKHLITATGQRVTLRCSPRSGDLSVYWYQQSLDQGLQFLIQYYNGEERAKGNILERFSAQQFPDLHSELNLSSLELGDSALYFCASRDDSKLLYGYTFGSGTRLTVV.

The J gene is TRBJ2-6, the V gene TRBV28; D perhaps matches TRBD1 (6 bases). Per the germline V gene, CDR1 is MDHEN and CDR2 is SYDVKM. The CDR3 sequence is 15 residues long. Trimming took 6 bases from V and 2 from J, leaving 11 bases between them. CDR3 in amino acids: CASSPQGTGANVLTF. DNA of the CDR3: TGTGCCAGCAGCCCCCAGGGGACTGGGGCCAACGTCCTGACTTTC.

The V call is TRBV5-1, the J call TRBJ2-2; 9 bases are shared with TRBD1. V shed 0 bases and J 4 bases; nucleotides not matched to a gene: 4. CDR1 is SGHRS, CDR2 YFSETQ, per germline. The CDR3 is made up of 16 amino acids. CDR3 DNA: TGCGCCAGCAGCTTGGGGGACAGGGAGGTCACCGGGGAGCTGTTTTTT. It is translated as CASSLGDREVTGELFF.

The rearrangement links TRBV27 to TRBJ2-7, with 7 bases aligning to TRBD1. Germline values: CDR1 MNHEY, CDR2 SMNVEV (reference sequence). The CDR3 sequence is 15 residues long. The V gene end was trimmed by 2 bases and the J gene end by 2 bases; junction bases not matched to a gene: 6. In DNA form, the CDR3 reads TGTGCCAGCAGTTTACCGGGACAGAGCCCCTACGAGCAGTACTTC. It is translated as CASSLPGQSPYEQYF.

The sample holds one count of this clone. V is TRBV6-5 and J is TRBJ1-5, with D possibly being TRBD1 (5 bases). Trimming cost V 10 bases and J 2 bases, with 15 bases left between them. Germline loops: CDR1 MNHEY, CDR2 SVGAGI. The CDR3 is 14 amino acids. CDR3 region: CATDSYYGNQPQHF. The CDR3 DNA reads TGTGCCACTGACAGCTATTATGGCAATCAGCCCCAGCATTTT.

CDR3 DNA: TGCGCCAGCAACCCGGGGGGTCCCGAGCAGTACTTC. Translating gives CASNPGGPEQYF. V usage is TRBV5-1 and J usage is TRBJ2-7; 7 positions match TRBD2. The CDR3 loop spans 12 amino acids. J lost 6 bases, V lost 6 bases, and 6 bases had no gene match. The germline V gene encodes CDR1 SGHRS and CDR2 YFSETQ.

The sample holds one count of this clone. CDR3 residues: CASTPQGASIYGYTF. The CDR3 DNA sequence: TGCGCCAGCACCCCACAGGGGGCTAGTATCTATGGCTACACCTTC. The chain joins TRBV5-1 to TRBJ1-2, with 9 bases identical to TRBD1. Germline V gene sequence: CDR1 SGHRS, CDR2 YFSETQ. V lost 6 bases to trimming and J lost 4 bases; unmatched junction nucleotides: 10. The length of the CDR3 is 15 residues.

The V call is TRBV19, the J call TRBJ1-3; a possible D gene is TRBD1 (6 bases). Germline V gives CDR1 LNHDA, CDR2 SQIVND (reference sequence). The V end was cut by 4 bases, the J end by 2 bases, with 15 bases between. This CDR3 contains 16 residues. Here the CDR3 reads CASSTTAQGPGNTIYF. In DNA form, the CDR3 reads TGTGCCAGTAGTACGACGGCACAGGGACCTGGAAACACCATATATTTT.

The rearrangement uses TRBV5-1 and TRBJ2-7, with TRBD1 matching 10 bases. Germline V CDR1 and CDR2: SGHRS, YFSETQ. The CDR3 covers 14 residues. V trimming: 5 bases; J trimming: 2 bases; junction bases outside the gene matches: 4. In DNA form, the CDR3 reads TGCGCCAGCAGACCCGGGACAGGGGCCTACGAGCAGTACTTC. Its protein is CASRPGTGAYEQYF.

The gene calls are TRBV30 and TRBJ2-1, with TRBD2 as a possible D gene (7 bases). Germline V gene lookup returns CDR1 GTSNPN and CDR2 SVGIG (reference sequence). The length of the CDR3 is 14 residues. The V end lost 2 bases, the J end lost 5 bases, and 13 bases lay between the germline ends. CDR3 loop: CAWSRGGLNNEQFF. The CDR3 region has the DNA TGTGCCTGGAGTAGGGGGGGCCTTAACAATGAGCAGTTCTTC.

This rearrangement joins TRBV7-9 to TRBJ2-7; 10 positions match TRBD1. Germline V CDR1 and CDR2: SEHNR, FQNEAQ (reference sequence). J lost 5 bases, V lost 5 bases, and 9 bases had no gene match. CDR3 size: 15 residues. The CDR3 DNA follows: TGTGCCAGCAGCCACCACCGGGACAGGGGAGACGAGCAGTACTTC. Translation: CASSHHRDRGDEQYF.

The chain joins TRBV7-2 to TRBJ2-2, with TRBD2 matching 8 bases. J was trimmed by 6 bases and V by 3 bases; bases with no gene match: 9. The CDR3 totals 16 residues. Per the germline V gene, CDR1 is SGHTA and CDR2 is FQGNSA. This chain's CDR3 is CASSFGGRKISGELFF. The CDR3 nucleotides read TGTGCCAGCAGCTTCGGCGGGAGGAAGATTTCCGGGGAGCTGTTTTTT.